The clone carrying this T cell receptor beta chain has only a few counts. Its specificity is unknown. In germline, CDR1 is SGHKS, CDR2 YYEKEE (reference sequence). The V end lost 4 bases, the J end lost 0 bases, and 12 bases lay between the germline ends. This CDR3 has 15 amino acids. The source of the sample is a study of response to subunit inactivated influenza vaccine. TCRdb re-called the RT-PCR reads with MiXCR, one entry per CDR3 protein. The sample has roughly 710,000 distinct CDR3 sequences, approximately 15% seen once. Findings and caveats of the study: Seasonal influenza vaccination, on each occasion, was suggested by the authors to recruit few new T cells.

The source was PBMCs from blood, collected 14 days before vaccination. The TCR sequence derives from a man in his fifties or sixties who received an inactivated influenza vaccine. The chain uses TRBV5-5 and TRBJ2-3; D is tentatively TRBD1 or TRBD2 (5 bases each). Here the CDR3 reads CASSPEGRSTDTQYF. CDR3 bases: TGTGCCAGCAGCCCCGAGGGGCGTAGCACAGATACGCAGTATTTT. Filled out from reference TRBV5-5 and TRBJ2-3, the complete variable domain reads DAGVTQSPTHLIKTRGQQVTLRCSPISGHKSVSWYQQVLGQGPQFIFQYYEKEERGRGNFPDRFSARQFPNYSSELNVNALLLGDSALYLCASSPEGRSTDTQYFGPGTRLTVL.